The 26 T cell receptor beta chains reported below all come from one sample, sequenced in a study of T-cell reconstitution after alpha-beta-depleted transplantation in children. The authors prepared the TCRbeta library with unique molecular identifiers. MiXCR, run by TCRdb on the PCR reads, gives a single entry per CDR3 protein. The data hold fewer than 750,000 distinct CDR3 sequences, with approximately 30% observed a single time. The specimen was PBMCs, collected before TCRalphabeta/CD19-depleted stem cell transplant. Receptors originate from a boy under two years old with Wiskott-Aldrich syndrome, due to receive a stem cell transplant.

The chain couples TRBV11-3 to TRBJ2-5, with 10 positions matching TRBD2. Germline values: CDR1 SGHNT, CDR2 YENEEA. The CDR3 loop spans 13 amino acids. Trimming removed 4 bases from V and 6 bases from J; junction bases left unmatched: 2. The CDR3 here is CASSSLAGQTQYF. CDR3 coding DNA: TGTGCCAGCAGCTCACTAGCGGGACAGACCCAGTACTTC.

The V gene is TRBV5-5, the J gene TRBJ2-1, with D possibly TRBD2 on 5 matching bases. V dropped 1 base and J dropped 2 bases, with 10 bases sitting between them. This CDR3 region has 15 residues. Looked up from germline, CDR1 is SGHKS and CDR2 is YYEKEE (reference sequence). The CDR3, as DNA: TGTGCCAGCAGCTTGCGAGGGATCCCCTACAATGAGCAGTTCTTC. Translated: CASSLRGIPYNEQFF.

The rearrangement uses TRBV5-1 and TRBJ2-7, with D uncertain. From germline, CDR1 is SGHRS and CDR2 YFSETQ. This CDR3 region has 13 residues. Trimming took 2 bases from V and 1 from J, leaving 7 bases between them. For the CDR3, the DNA is TGCGCCAGCAGCTTCCCGGATTCCTACGAGCAGTACTTC. It translates to CASSFPDSYEQYF.

The rearrangement joins TRBV29-1 to TRBJ2-1; TRBD2 matches 7 bases. CDR1 and CDR2 (germline): SQVTM, ANQGSEA. The CDR3 has 14 amino acids. After removal of 7 bases from V and 0 bases from J, the junction contained 6 bases not matched to a gene. CDR3 in amino acids: CSAMGGSSYNEQFF. In DNA, the CDR3 is TGCAGCGCAATGGGCGGGAGCTCCTACAATGAGCAGTTCTTC.

This clonotype was seen more than once but under ten times. J is TRBJ2-1 and V is TRBV12-3 or TRBV12-4, with D tentatively TRBD2 (5 bases). The CDR3 has 14 amino acids. Trimming took 7 bases from V and 0 from J, leaving 10 bases between them. DNA for the CDR3: TGTGCCAGCAACGGTGGGAGCTCCTACAATGAGCAGTTCTTC. It yields the protein CASNGGSSYNEQFF.

V and J are TRBV15 and TRBJ2-5; unclear D gene. The V gene's germline CDR1 is LNHNV and CDR2 YYDKDF (reference sequence). CDR3 length: 13 amino acids. The ends were cut back, 9 bases at V and 2 bases at J, with 13 bases in the middle. CDR3 in amino acids: CATLNWDQETQYF. The CDR3 DNA is TGTGCCACTTTAAATTGGGATCAAGAGACCCAGTACTTC.

This clonotype occurred a few times. The chain is built from TRBV7-6 and TRBJ1-1; 12 bases align to TRBD1. Germline CDR1 reads SGHVS; CDR2 reads FNYEAQ. This CDR3 has 17 residues. V lost 1 base, J lost 4 bases, and 7 bases stayed unmatched. Here the CDR3 reads CASSLEGQGALSTEAFF. The DNA for the CDR3 is TGTGCCAGCAGCTTAGAGGGACAGGGGGCATTGAGCACTGAAGCTTTCTTT.

The chain has TRBV6-1 and TRBJ2-2, with TRBD1 identical over 9 bases. Unmatched junction bases numbered 4, after V lost 3 bases and J lost 5 bases. Germline assignment: CDR1 MNHNS and CDR2 SASEGT. This CDR3 comprises 15 residues. The CDR3 protein is CASSDTGGGTGELFF. The CDR3 DNA reads as TGTGCCAGCAGTGACACAGGGGGCGGGACCGGGGAGCTGTTTTTT.

In nucleotides, the CDR3 is TGCGCCAGCAGCTTGGCTAGCGGGAGGGCGTTTGAAGCTTTCTTT. Its protein is CASSLASGRAFEAFF. The chain uses TRBV5-1 and TRBJ1-1, with D uncertain. This CDR3 spans 15 amino acids. Trimming stripped 0 bases from V and 7 bases from J, with 16 bases between. CDR1 is SGHRS and CDR2 is YFSETQ in the germline V gene.

In its sample, this clonotype was seen a few times. The genes are TRBV10-3 and TRBJ2-1; tentatively, D is TRBD2 (6 bases). The CDR3 has 13 residues. The germline gives CDR1 ENHRY, CDR2 SYGVKD. Trimming took 9 bases from V and 9 from J, leaving 18 bases between them. CDR3 in amino acids: CAINSGTLGEQFF. The CDR3 DNA reads TGTGCCATTAATAGCGGTACTCTTGGTGAGCAGTTCTTC.

This clonotype was observed a handful of times. J is TRBJ2-1 and V is TRBV20-1, with 7 nucleotides matching TRBD2. Trimming removed 6 bases from V and 4 bases from J; junction bases left unmatched: 15. The CDR3 totals 16 residues. Germline V CDR1 and CDR2: DFQATT, SNEGSKA (reference sequence). The CDR3 DNA is TGCAGTGCGGGGGGAGGCCTAGCGGAAAATTACAATGAGCAGTTCTTC. This translates into CSAGGGLAENYNEQFF.

The chain employs TRBV20-1 and TRBJ1-5; D is unclear. Germline V gives CDR1 DFQATT, CDR2 SNEGSKA (reference sequence). This CDR3 is 16 amino acids long. V dropped 5 bases and J dropped 0 bases, with 17 bases sitting between them. DNA of the CDR3: TGCAGTGCTGCCTATCTCCAGTCTAATAGCAATCAGCCCCAGCATTTT. Amino acid sequence: CSAAYLQSNSNQPQHF.

This clonotype was observed a handful of times. The chain links TRBV29-1 to TRBJ2-5, with D perhaps matching TRBD1 (5 bases). This CDR3 contains 12 residues. The germline V gene has CDR1 SQVTM and CDR2 ANQGSEA. The V end lost 3 bases, the J end lost 3 bases, and 8 bases lay between the germline ends. The CDR3 spells CSVEGQEETQYF. In DNA form, the CDR3 reads TGCAGCGTTGAGGGGCAGGAAGAGACCCAGTACTTC.

This clonotype occurred a few times. This chain connects TRBV7-9 to TRBJ1-1, with D uncertain. Trimming took off 1 base at V and 3 bases at J, with 12 bases between the two ends. The CDR3 runs to 15 residues. Germline CDR1 reads SEHNR; CDR2 reads FQNEAQ (reference sequence). This chain's CDR3 is CASSLGGRYDTEAFF. The DNA of the CDR3 is TGTGCCAGCAGCTTAGGTGGGCGGTACGACACTGAAGCTTTCTTT. The whole variable domain, remainder taken from reference TRBV7-9 and TRBJ1-1, is DTGVSQNPRHKITKRGQNVTFRCDPISEHNRLYWYRQTLGQGPEFLTYFQNEAQLEKSRLLSDRFSAERPKGSFSTLEIQRTEQGDSAMYLCASSLGGRYDTEAFFGQGTRLTVV.

This clonotype has only a few counts. The chain joins TRBV2 to TRBJ2-7; unclear D gene. The CDR3 is 12 residues long. V lost 4 bases to trimming and J lost 3 bases, with 7 bases between them. The germline CDR1 and CDR2 sequences are SNHLY and FYNNEI. CDR3 region: CASSAWFYEQYF. The CDR3 nucleotides read TGTGCCAGCAGTGCTTGGTTCTACGAGCAGTACTTC.

This clonotype was seen a handful of times. The CDR3 bases are TGTGCCAGCAACCCCGGGCAGAGCTATGGCTACACCTTC. Translation gives CASNPGQSYGYTF. The V gene is TRBV6-1, the J gene TRBJ1-2; no clear D gene. With 7 bases removed from V and 4 bases from J, the gap between germline ends came to 13 bases. Germline CDR1 is MNHNS and CDR2 is SASEGT. This CDR3 has 13 amino acids.

The V call is TRBV28, the J call TRBJ2-7; D gene unclear. Trimming took 6 bases from V and 0 from J, leaving 12 bases between them. Germline CDR1 and CDR2: MDHEN and SYDVKM. This CDR3 is built from 14 residues. CDR3 sequence reads: CASRERRSSYEQYF. CDR3 coding DNA: TGTGCCAGCAGGGAAAGACGGAGCTCCTACGAGCAGTACTTC.

The chain recombines TRBV12-3 or TRBV12-4 with TRBJ2-3; no clear D. The CDR3 has 15 residues. Trimming cost V 5 bases and J 4 bases, with 16 bases left between them. CDR3 coding DNA: TGTGCCAGCAGTACGGTAGGCCCTTCCGCAGATACGCAGTATTTT. It yields the protein CASSTVGPSADTQYF.

The gene calls are TRBV6-1 and TRBJ2-1, with 8 bases identical to TRBD2. The CDR3 covers 14 residues. Germline V lookup: CDR1 MNHNS, CDR2 SASEGT. V shed 6 bases, J shed 9 bases, and the junction held 10 bases outside the gene matches. CDR3 residues: CASSSGSGPSEQFF. CDR3 in DNA: TGTGCCAGCAGCAGCGGGAGCGGTCCGTCTGAGCAGTTCTTC.

This clonotype occurred once. V is TRBV5-5 and J is TRBJ2-2; 11 positions agree with TRBD2. V lost 4 bases, J lost 5 bases, and 7 bases stayed unmatched. The CDR3 extends over 16 amino acids. Looked up from germline, CDR1 is SGHKS and CDR2 is YYEKEE (reference sequence). CDR3 sequence reads: CASSTSSGRTTGELFF. The CDR3 DNA reads TGTGCCAGCAGCACCTCTAGCGGGAGGACGACCGGGGAGCTGTTTTTT.

This chain uses TRBV12-3 or TRBV12-4 with TRBJ1-1; D is undetermined. Trimming left V 3 bases short and J 10 bases short, with 9 bases between. The length of the CDR3 is 11 residues. For the CDR3, the DNA is TGTGCCAGCAGTTTCGGGTTTGTAGCTTTCTTT. Translating gives CASSFGFVAFF.

In its sample, this clonotype was seen a few times. The V call is TRBV7-2, the J call TRBJ2-7, with 10 bases aligning to TRBD2. The CDR3 sequence is 16 residues long. The germline V gene encodes CDR1 SGHTA and CDR2 FQGNSA. V trimming: 5 bases; J trimming: 5 bases; junction bases outside the gene matches: 12. CDR3 sequence (DNA): TGTGCCAGCAGCCCTACAGCGGGAGGGCCCTCTCACGAGCAGTACTTC. Amino acids: CASSPTAGGPSHEQYF.

The CDR3: CASSQEVGLASQETQYF. The CDR3 DNA follows: TGTGCCAGCAGCCAAGAGGTCGGGCTAGCGTCTCAAGAGACCCAGTACTTC. The chain links TRBV4-2 to TRBJ2-5; D may be TRBD2 (6 bases). This CDR3 contains 17 residues. V lost 0 bases and J 2 bases, leaving 16 bases between the germline ends. Germline V CDR1 and CDR2: LGHNA, YNFKEQ.

The rearrangement uses TRBV6-2 or TRBV6-3 and TRBJ2-1; 8 positions match TRBD2. This CDR3 has 15 residues. Germline V gives CDR1 MNHEY, CDR2 SVGEGT. After removal of 5 bases from V and 5 bases from J, the junction contained 8 bases not matched to a gene. The CDR3 region is CASSKSGTRHNEQFF. The CDR3 DNA reads TGTGCCAGCAGTAAGTCCGGGACTAGGCACAATGAGCAGTTCTTC.

V usage is TRBV6-2 or TRBV6-3 and J usage is TRBJ1-1; no firm D call. The CDR3 is made up of 15 amino acids. In germline, CDR1 is MNHEY, CDR2 SVGEGT. Trimming cost V 6 bases and J 0 bases, with 14 bases left between them. As DNA, the CDR3 is TGTGCCAGCAGATCCCAGTGGGCTGTGAACACTGAAGCTTTCTTT. It yields the protein CASRSQWAVNTEAFF.

This chain connects TRBV12-3 or TRBV12-4 to TRBJ2-2, with D uncertain. CDR3 length equals 13 residues. Trimming removed 3 bases at V and 7 bases at J, with 9 bases between. The DNA for the CDR3 is TGTGCCAGCAGTTTTCCCAGCGTCGGGGAGCTGTTTTTT. Its protein is CASSFPSVGELFF.